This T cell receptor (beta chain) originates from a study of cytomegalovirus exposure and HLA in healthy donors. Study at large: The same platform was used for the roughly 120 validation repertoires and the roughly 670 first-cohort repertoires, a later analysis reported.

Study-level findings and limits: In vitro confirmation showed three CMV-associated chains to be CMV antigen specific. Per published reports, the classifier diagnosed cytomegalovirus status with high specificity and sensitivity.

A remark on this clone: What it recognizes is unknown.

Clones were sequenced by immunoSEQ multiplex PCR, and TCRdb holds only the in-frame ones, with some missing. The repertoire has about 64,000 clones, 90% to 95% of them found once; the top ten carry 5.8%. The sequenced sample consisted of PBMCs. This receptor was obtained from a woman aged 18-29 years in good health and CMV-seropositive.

The CDR3 DNA is TGCGCCAGCAGCGTGGGGGGGCAGCGCAATCAGCCCCAGCATTTT. Residues: CASSVGGQRNQPQHF. The chain has TRBV5-1 and TRBJ1-5; possibly TRBD1 for D (6 bases). There are 15 residues in the CDR3. The germline V gene has CDR1 SGHRS and CDR2 YFSETQ. V lost 4 bases and J lost 2, with 13 bases in between.